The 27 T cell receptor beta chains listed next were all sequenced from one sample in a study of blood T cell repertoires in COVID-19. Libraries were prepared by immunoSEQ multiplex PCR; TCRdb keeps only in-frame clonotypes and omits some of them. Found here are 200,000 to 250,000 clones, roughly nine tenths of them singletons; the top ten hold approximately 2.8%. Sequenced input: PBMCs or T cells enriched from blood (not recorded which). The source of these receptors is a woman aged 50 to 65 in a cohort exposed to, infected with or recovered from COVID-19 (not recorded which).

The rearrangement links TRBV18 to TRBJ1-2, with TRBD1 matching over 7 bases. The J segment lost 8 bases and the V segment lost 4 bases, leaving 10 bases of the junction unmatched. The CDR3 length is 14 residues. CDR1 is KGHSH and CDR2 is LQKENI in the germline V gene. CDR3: CASSRADREVGYTF. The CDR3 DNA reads TGTGCCAGCTCACGCGCCGACAGGGAGGTGGGCTACACCTTC. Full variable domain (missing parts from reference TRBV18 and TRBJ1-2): NAGVMQNPRHLVRRRGQEARLRCSPMKGHSHVYWYRQLPEEGLKFMVYLQKENIIDESGMPKERFSAEFPKEGPSILRIQQVVRGDSAAYFCASSRADREVGYTFGSGTRLTVV.

The CDR3 sequence: CASTERSGYTF. The CDR3, as DNA: TGTGCCAGTACAGAGCGGAGTGGCTACACCTTC. This chain connects TRBV19 to TRBJ1-2; D not certain. The V gene lost 7 bases and the J gene lost 7 bases, with 10 bases spanning the gap. This CDR3 has 11 residues. CDR1 is LNHDA and CDR2 is SQIVND in the germline V gene (reference sequence).

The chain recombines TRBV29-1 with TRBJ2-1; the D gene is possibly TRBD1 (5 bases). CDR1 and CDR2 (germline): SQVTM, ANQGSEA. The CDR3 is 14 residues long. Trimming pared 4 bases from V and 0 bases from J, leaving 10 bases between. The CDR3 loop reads CSVAGLSSYNEQFF. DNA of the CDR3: TGCAGCGTTGCAGGGTTGAGCTCCTACAATGAGCAGTTCTTC.

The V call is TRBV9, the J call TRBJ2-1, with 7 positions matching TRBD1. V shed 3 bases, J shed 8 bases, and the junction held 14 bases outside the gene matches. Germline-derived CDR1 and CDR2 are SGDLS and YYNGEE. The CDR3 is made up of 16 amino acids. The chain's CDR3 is CASSGGFDRVGDEQFF. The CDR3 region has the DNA TGTGCCAGCAGCGGCGGATTCGACAGGGTCGGGGATGAGCAGTTCTTC.

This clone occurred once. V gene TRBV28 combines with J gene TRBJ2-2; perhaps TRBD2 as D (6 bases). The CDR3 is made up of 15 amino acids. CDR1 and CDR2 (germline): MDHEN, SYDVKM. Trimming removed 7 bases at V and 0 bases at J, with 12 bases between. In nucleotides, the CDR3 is TGTGCCAGCAAGCCCGGGAGCCCGAACACCGGGGAGCTGTTTTTT. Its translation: CASKPGSPNTGELFF.

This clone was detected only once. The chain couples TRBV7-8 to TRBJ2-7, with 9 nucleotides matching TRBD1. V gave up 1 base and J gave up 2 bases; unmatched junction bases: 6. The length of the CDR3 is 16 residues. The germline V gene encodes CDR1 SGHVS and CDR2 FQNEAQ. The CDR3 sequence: CASSLGSTGGAYEQYF. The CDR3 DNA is TGTGCCAGCAGCTTAGGGTCGACAGGGGGGGCCTACGAGCAGTACTTC.

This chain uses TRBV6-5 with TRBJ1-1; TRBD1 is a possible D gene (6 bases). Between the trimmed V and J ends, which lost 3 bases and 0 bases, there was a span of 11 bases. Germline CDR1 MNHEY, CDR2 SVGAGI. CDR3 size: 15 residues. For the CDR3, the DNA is TGTGCCAGCAGTTATGGGGACACCATGAACACTGAAGCTTTCTTT. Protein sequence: CASSYGDTMNTEAFF.

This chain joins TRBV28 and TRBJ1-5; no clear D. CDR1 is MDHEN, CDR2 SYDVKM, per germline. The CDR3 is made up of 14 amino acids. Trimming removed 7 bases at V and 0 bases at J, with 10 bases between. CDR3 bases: TGTGCCAGCACCTCGACACCTAGCAATCAGCCCCAGCATTTT. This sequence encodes CASTSTPSNQPQHF. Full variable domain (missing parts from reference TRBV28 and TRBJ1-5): DVKVTQSSRYLVKRTGEKVFLECVQDMDHENMFWYRQDPGLGLRLIYFSYDVKMKEKGDIPEGYSVSREKKERFSLILESASTNQTSMYLCASTSTPSNQPQHFGDGTRLSIL.

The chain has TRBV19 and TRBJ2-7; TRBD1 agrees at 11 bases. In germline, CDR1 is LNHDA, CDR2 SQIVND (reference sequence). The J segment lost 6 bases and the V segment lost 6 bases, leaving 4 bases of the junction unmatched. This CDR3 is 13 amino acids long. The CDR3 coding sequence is TGTGCCAGTAGGACGGGACAGGGGGGCGAGCAGTACTTC. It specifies CASRTGQGGEQYF.

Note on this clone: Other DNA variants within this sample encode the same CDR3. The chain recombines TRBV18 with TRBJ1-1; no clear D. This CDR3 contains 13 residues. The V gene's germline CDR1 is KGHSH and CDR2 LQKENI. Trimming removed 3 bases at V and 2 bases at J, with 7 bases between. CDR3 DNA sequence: TGTGCCAGCTCACCGGGAGCTAACACTGAAGCTTTCTTT. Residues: CASSPGANTEAFF.

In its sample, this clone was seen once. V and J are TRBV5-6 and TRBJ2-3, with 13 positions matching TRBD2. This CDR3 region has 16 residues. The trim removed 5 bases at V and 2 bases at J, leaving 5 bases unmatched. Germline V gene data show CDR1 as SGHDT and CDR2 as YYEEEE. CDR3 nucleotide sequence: TGTGCCAGCAGGTGGGGACTAGCGGGGAACACAGATACGCAGTATTTT. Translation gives CASRWGLAGNTDTQYF. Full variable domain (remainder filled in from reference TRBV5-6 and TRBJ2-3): DAGVTQSPTHLIKTRGQQVTLRCSPKSGHDTVSWYQQALGQGPQFIFQYYEEEERQRGNFPDRFSGHQFPNYSSELNVNALLLGDSALYLCASRWGLAGNTDTQYFGPGTRLTVL.

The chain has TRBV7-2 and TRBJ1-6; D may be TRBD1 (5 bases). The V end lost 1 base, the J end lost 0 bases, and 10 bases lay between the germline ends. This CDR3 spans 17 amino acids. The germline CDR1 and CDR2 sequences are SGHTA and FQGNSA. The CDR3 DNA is TGTGCCAGCAGCTTAGGGACACTTTACTCCTATAATTCACCCCTCCACTTT. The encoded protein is CASSLGTLYSYNSPLHF.

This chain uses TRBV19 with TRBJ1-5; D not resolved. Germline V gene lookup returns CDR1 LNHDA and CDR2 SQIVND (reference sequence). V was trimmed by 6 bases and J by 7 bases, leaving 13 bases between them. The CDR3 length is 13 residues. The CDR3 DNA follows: TGTGCCAGTAGCCTACTACGAGGGCAGCCCCAGCATTTT. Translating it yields CASSLLRGQPQHF.

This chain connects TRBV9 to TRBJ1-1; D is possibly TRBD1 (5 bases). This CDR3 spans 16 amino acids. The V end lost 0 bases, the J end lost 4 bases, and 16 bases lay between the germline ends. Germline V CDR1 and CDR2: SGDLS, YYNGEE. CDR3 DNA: TGTGCCAGCAGCGTAGACCCTCCAGGGTTCGGCACTGAAGCTTTCTTT. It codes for CASSVDPPGFGTEAFF.

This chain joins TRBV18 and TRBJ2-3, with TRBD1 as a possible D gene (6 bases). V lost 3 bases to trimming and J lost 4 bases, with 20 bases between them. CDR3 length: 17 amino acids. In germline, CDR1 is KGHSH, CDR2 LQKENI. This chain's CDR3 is CASSPRDIQVSADTQYF. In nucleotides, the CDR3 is TGTGCCAGCTCACCCCGGGACATCCAGGTTAGCGCAGATACGCAGTATTTT.

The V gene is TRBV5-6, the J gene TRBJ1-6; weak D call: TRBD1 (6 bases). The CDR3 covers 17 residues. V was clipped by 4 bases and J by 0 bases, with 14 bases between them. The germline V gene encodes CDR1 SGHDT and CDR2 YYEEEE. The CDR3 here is CASSPNRASSYNSPLHF. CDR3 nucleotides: TGTGCCAGCAGCCCAAACAGGGCGAGCTCCTATAATTCACCCCTCCACTTT.

CDR3 amino acids: CSIRTEWGNEQFF. The CDR3 nucleotides are TGCAGCATCCGGACAGAGTGGGGCAATGAGCAGTTCTTC. The chain is built from TRBV29-1 and TRBJ2-1; D is possibly TRBD1 (6 bases). The CDR3 extends over 13 amino acids. Looked up from germline, CDR1 is SQVTM and CDR2 is ANQGSEA. The germline V and J ends were trimmed by 8 bases and 6 bases, with 17 bases remaining between them.

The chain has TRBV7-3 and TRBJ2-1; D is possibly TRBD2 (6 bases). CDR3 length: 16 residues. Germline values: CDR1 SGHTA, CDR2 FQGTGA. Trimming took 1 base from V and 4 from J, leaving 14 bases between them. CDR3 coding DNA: TGTGCCAGCAGCTTAATTGGGGATGCGGGGTACAATGAGCAGTTCTTC. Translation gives CASSLIGDAGYNEQFF.

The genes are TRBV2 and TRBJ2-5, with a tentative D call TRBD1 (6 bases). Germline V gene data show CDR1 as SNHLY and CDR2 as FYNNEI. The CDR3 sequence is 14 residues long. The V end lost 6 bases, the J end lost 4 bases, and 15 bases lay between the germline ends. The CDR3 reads CASSPQGRAETQYF. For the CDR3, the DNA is TGTGCCAGCAGCCCACAGGGACGAGCAGAGACCCAGTACTTC.

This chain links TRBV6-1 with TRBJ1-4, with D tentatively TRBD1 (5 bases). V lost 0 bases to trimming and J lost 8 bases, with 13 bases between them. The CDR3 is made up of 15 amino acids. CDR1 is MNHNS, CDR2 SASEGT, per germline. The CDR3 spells CASSEASGFGEKLFF. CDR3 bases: TGTGCCAGCAGTGAAGCGTCAGGGTTTGGGGAAAAACTGTTTTTT.

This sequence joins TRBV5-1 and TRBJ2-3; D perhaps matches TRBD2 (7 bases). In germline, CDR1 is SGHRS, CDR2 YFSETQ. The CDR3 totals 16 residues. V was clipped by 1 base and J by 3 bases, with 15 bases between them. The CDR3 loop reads CASSLSPGGYTDTQYF. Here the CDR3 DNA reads TGCGCCAGCAGCTTGAGTCCGGGGGGCTATACAGATACGCAGTATTTT.

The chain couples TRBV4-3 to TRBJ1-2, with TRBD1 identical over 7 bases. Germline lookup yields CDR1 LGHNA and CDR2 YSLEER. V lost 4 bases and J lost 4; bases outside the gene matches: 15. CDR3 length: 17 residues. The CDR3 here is CASSRFIMRDRSYGYTF. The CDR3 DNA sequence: TGCGCCAGCAGCCGATTTATAATGCGGGACAGATCCTATGGCTACACCTTC.

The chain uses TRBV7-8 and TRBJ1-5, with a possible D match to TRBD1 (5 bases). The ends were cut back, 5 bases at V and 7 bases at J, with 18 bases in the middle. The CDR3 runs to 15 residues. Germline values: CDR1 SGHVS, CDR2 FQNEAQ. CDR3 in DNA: TGTGCCAGCAGCCGAGGACATTTGGATGGGCAGCCCCAGCATTTT. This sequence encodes CASSRGHLDGQPQHF. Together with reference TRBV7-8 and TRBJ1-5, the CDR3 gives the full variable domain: GAGVSQSPRYKVAKRGQDVALRCDPISGHVSLFWYQQALGQGPEFLTYFQNEAQLDKSGLPSDRFFAERPEGSVSTLKIQRTQQEDSAVYLCASSRGHLDGQPQHFGDGTRLSIL.

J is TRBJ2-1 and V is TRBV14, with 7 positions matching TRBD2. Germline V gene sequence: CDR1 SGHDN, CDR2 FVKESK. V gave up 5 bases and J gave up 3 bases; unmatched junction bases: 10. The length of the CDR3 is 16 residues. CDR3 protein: CASSAYAGTNYNEQFF. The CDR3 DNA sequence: TGTGCCAGCAGCGCATACGCCGGGACTAACTACAATGAGCAGTTCTTC.

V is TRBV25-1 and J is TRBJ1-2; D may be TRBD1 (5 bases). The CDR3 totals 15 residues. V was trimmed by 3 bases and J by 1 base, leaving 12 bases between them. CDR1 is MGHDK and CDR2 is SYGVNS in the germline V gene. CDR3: CASSEGHVLNYGYTF. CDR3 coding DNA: TGTGCCAGCAGTGAGGGGCACGTCCTTAACTATGGCTACACCTTC.

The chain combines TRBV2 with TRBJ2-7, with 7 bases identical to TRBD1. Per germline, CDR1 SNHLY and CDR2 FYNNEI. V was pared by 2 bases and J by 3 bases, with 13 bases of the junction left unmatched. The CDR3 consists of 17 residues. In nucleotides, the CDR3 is TGTGCCAGCAGTGAAATTCGGGACAGACTCTCTATCTACGAGCAGTACTTC. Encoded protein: CASSEIRDRLSIYEQYF.

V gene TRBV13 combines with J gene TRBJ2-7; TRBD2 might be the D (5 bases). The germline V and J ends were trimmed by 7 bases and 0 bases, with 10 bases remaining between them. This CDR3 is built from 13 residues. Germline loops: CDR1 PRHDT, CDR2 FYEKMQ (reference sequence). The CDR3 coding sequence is TGTGCCAGCACCCATAGCGACTCCTACGAGCAGTACTTC. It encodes CASTHSDSYEQYF.